This T cell receptor beta chain was recorded in a study of blood T cell repertoires in COVID-19. Across the whole study: COVID-19 samples, acute and convalescent, were from the United States, Italy and Spain. T cells, B-cell-depleted T cells, or PBMCs supplied cDNA or gDNA.

Study processing details: Amplification of reference gene primers was used by the study to estimate nucleated cell counts. Clones were read by immunoSEQ multiplex PCR, and TCRdb kept only the in-frame ones, dropping some. V and J calls and clone size are as listed in that table; D and trimming were resolved from the DNA. In the table there are about 130,000 clones, over 75% of which are singletons. The CDR3 consists of 14 residues. V was shortened by 2 bases and J by 0 bases, with 7 bases between the two germline ends. The germline V gene has CDR1 MDHEN and CDR2 SYDVKM. The receptor was isolated from a woman at least 80 years old with acute or convalescent COVID-19. This chain connects TRBV28 to TRBJ1-1, with no clear D. The sample comprised peripheral blood. The chain's CDR3 is CASSLQQMNTEAFF. The CDR3 DNA is TGTGCCAGCAGTTTACAACAGATGAACACTGAAGCTTTCTTT.